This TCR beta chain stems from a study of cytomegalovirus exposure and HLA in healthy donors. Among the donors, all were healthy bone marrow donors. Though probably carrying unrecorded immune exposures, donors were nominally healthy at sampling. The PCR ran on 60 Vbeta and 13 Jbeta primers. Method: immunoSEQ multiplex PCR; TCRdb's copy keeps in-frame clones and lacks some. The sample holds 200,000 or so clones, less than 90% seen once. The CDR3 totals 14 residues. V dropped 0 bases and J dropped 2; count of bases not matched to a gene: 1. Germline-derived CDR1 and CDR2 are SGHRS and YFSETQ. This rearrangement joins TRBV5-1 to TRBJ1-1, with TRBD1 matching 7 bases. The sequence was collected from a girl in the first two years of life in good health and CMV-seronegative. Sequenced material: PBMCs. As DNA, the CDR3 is TGCGCCAGCAGCTTGGACAGGGGCAACACTGAAGCTTTCTTT. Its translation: CASSLDRGNTEAFF.